Listed below are T cell receptor beta chains from one sample, sequenced in a study of blood T cells in healthy people across ages. MiXCR was run by TCRdb on the 5' RACE reads, yielding one entry per CDR3 protein. The sample records over a million distinct CDR3 sequences, under 45% being singletons. Sequenced sample: blood. Every receptor here comes from an older woman in good health. The CDR3 runs from the conserved cysteine through the conserved F or W. Fields, in order: D gene, clone size, V gene, J gene, CDR3 protein, CDR3 DNA. D genes are given only for firm matches. The size entry is marked missing in some rows and otherwise reads once, few, many or a size class.

>NA|NA|TRBV10-3|TRBJ2-1
CAISEETTYNEQFF
TGTGCCATCAGTGAGGAGACAACATACAATGAGCAGTTCTTC
>NA|NA|TRBV28|TRBJ2-6
CASSLLWGAGANVLTF
TGTGCCAGCAGTTTACTATGGGGAGCTGGGGCCAACGTCCTGACTTTC
>TRBD1|NA|TRBV11-2|TRBJ2-3
CTSSLTWGQGSPRGTDTQYF
TGTACCAGCAGCTTAACTTGGGGACAGGGATCCCCCCGGGGCACAGATACGCAGTATTTT
>NA|few|TRBV29-1|TRBJ2-5
CSVVSLVMGFGEQYF
TGCAGCGTTGTGAGCCTAGTGATGGGTTTCGGTGAGCAGTACTTC
>NA|few|TRBV15|TRBJ2-4
CATSREVPFGAKNIQYF
TGTGCCACCAGCAGAGAGGTCCCCTTTGGGGCCAAAAACATTCAGTACTTC
>NA|once|TRBV27|TRBJ1-1
CASSLSIRVNTEAFF
TGTGCCAGCAGTTTATCGATTAGGGTGAACACTGAAGCTTTCTTT
>TRBD2|NA|TRBV24-1|TRBJ2-3
CATSDFQREGTDTQYF
TGTGCCACCAGTGATTTTCAGCGGGAGGGCACAGATACGCAGTATTTT
>TRBD1|once|TRBV12-5|TRBJ1-1
CASGVTPGGTEAFF
TGTGCTAGTGGTGTGACCCCAGGGGGCACTGAAGCTTTCTTT
>NA|NA|TRBV28|TRBJ2-3
CASSLQGGADTQYF
TGTGCCAGCAGCTTACAGGGGGGGGCAGATACGCAGTATTTT
>NA|NA|TRBV11-2|TRBJ2-5
CASSLAFGSQETQYF
TGTGCCAGCAGCTTAGCATTTGGTTCCCAAGAGACCCAGTACTTC
>NA|NA|TRBV28|TRBJ1-2
CASSSGPFHGYTF
TGTGCCAGCAGTTCAGGGCCTTTCCATGGCTACACCTTC
>NA|NA|TRBV7-3|TRBJ2-7
CASSLTGDNSYEQYF
TGTGCCAGCAGCTTAACGGGGGACAACTCCTACGAGCAGTACTTC
>NA|NA|TRBV9|TRBJ1-4
CASSVAGDLLEKLFF
TGTGCCAGCAGCGTAGCGGGGGACCTACTGGAAAAACTGTTTTTT
>NA|few|TRBV20-1|TRBJ2-1
CSARDFRLEQFF
TGCAGTGCTAGAGACTTTCGGCTGGAGCAGTTCTTC
>NA|NA|TRBV28|TRBJ2-1
CASSPRGARNEQFF
TGTGCCAGCAGCCCTCGGGGGGCGCGAAATGAGCAGTTCTTC
>NA|few|TRBV10-3|TRBJ2-7
CAISESFQEQYF
TGTGCCATCAGTGAGTCGTTCCAGGAGCAGTACTTC
>NA|NA|TRBV28|TRBJ2-7
CASSPNRGQAYEQYF
TGTGCCAGCAGTCCCAATCGGGGCCAGGCCTACGAGCAGTACTTC
>NA|NA|TRBV2|TRBJ2-7
CASSDRAYNEQYF
TGTGCCAGCAGTGACAGGGCCTACAATGAGCAGTACTTC
>NA|NA|TRBV12-3/TRBV12-4|TRBJ2-5
CTSVKGRALGQTQYF
TGTACCAGCGTGAAGGGGCGCGCATTAGGGCAGACCCAGTACTTC
>NA|NA|TRBV29-1|TRBJ1-2
CSAEVGDSNYGYTF
TGCAGCGCCGAGGTGGGGGACTCTAACTATGGCTACACCTTC
>TRBD1|NA|TRBV11-2|TRBJ2-1
CASSSRQGRWTQFF
TGTGCCAGCAGCTCCCGACAGGGTCGGTGGACCCAGTTCTTC
>NA|NA|TRBV6-5|TRBJ1-5
CASAPRGHGANQPQHF
TGTGCCAGCGCACCGCGAGGGCATGGGGCCAATCAGCCCCAGCATTTT
>NA|many|TRBV4-1|TRBJ1-4
CASSQEPVVPQRLFF
TGCGCCAGCAGCCAAGAACCCGTTGTGCCGCAGCGCCTGTTTTTT
>TRBD1|NA|TRBV7-3|TRBJ1-2
CASSLLGTGGNGYTF
TGTGCCAGCAGCCTACTTGGGACAGGGGGCAATGGCTACACCTTC
>NA|NA|TRBV18|TRBJ2-7
CASSPMGLTYEQYF
TGTGCCAGCTCACCAATGGGACTCACCTACGAGCAGTACTTC
>NA|few|TRBV7-9|TRBJ1-1
CASSLVFPNTEAFF
TGTGCCAGCAGCTTAGTTTTCCCGAACACTGAAGCTTTCTTT
>TRBD1|NA|TRBV7-9|TRBJ2-5
CASSIPGQQGETQYF
TGTGCCAGCAGCATCCCGGGACAACAGGGGGAGACCCAGTACTTC
>TRBD2|few|TRBV19|TRBJ2-5
CASSIGLRGLAGGPETQYF
TGTGCCAGTAGTATAGGTCTCAGAGGGCTAGCGGGAGGGCCGGAGACCCAGTACTTC
>TRBD1|many|TRBV29-1|TRBJ2-5
CSLMPQGVGTQYF
TGCAGTCTCATGCCTCAGGGGGTAGGGACCCAGTACTTC
>TRBD1|NA|TRBV27|TRBJ2-5
CASRGTGWQETQYF
TGTGCCAGCAGGGGGACAGGTTGGCAAGAGACCCAGTACTTC
>TRBD1|NA|TRBV15|TRBJ1-2
CATSQGQEELGYTF
TGTGCCACCAGCCAGGGACAGGAGGAGCTCGGCTACACCTTC
>NA|NA|TRBV28|TRBJ2-7
CASSFSYYEQYF
TGTGCCAGCAGTTTCAGTTACTACGAGCAGTACTTC
>NA|NA|TRBV20-1|TRBJ2-1
CSASRPGLGVGQFF
TGCAGTGCTAGTAGACCGGGACTCGGGGTAGGGCAGTTCTTC
>NA|once|TRBV13|TRBJ1-5
CASSVSNQSQHF
TGTGCCAGCAGCGTGAGCAATCAGTCCCAGCATTTT
>NA|NA|TRBV2|TRBJ2-5
CASYNLREQYF
TGTGCCAGCTACAACCTCCGGGAGCAGTACTTC
>NA|NA|TRBV27|TRBJ2-7
CASSLARSLSYEQYF
TGTGCCAGCAGTTTGGCTAGATCCCTCTCCTACGAGCAGTACTTC
>TRBD2|NA|TRBV4-1|TRBJ2-4
CASSQDWSSGSWVKNIQYF
TGCGCCAGCAGCCAAGATTGGTCTAGCGGGAGCTGGGTCAAAAACATTCAGTACTTC
>NA|few|TRBV27|TRBJ2-7
CASRRTSSYEQYF
TGTGCCAGCCGTCGCACAAGCTCCTACGAGCAGTACTTC
>NA|many|TRBV20-1|TRBJ1-2
CSATQGKDGYTF
TGCAGTGCCACACAGGGTAAAGATGGCTACACCTTC
>NA|NA|TRBV20-1|TRBJ2-5
CSARDAGRQETQYF
TGCAGTGCTAGAGATGCGGGCAGGCAAGAGACCCAGTACTTC
>NA|few|TRBV2|TRBJ2-3
CASSEVSYTDTQYF
TGTGCCAGCAGTGAGGTCTCGTACACAGATACGCAGTATTTT
>TRBD2|NA|TRBV13|TRBJ2-4
CASSSRWREQYF
TGTGCCAGCAGCTCTCGGTGGCGGGAGCAGTACTTC
>NA|NA|TRBV9|TRBJ2-1
CASNPRLTGTNEQFF
TGTGCCAGCAACCCCAGGCTTACCGGTACAAATGAGCAGTTCTTC
>TRBD2|few|TRBV27|TRBJ2-1
CASALTGTSFDEQFF
TGTGCCAGCGCTCTAACCGGGACTAGCTTCGATGAGCAGTTCTTC
>TRBD2|few|TRBV15|TRBJ2-7
CATSRGTGTSWSPLPYEQYF
TGTGCCACCAGCAGGGGGACCGGGACTAGCTGGTCCCCGCTCCCCTACGAGCAGTACTTC
>NA|NA|TRBV6-5|TRBJ2-2
CASSYREGTGELFF
TGTGCCAGCAGTTACAGAGAGGGCACCGGGGAGCTGTTTTTT
>NA|NA|TRBV6-6|TRBJ2-1
CASSLPPKGGEQFF
TGTGCCAGCAGTTTACCCCCGAAAGGTGGTGAGCAGTTCTTC
>TRBD2|NA|TRBV25-1|TRBJ2-1
CASSPQAGTSGRLANEQFF
TGTGCCAGCAGTCCCCAAGCCGGGACTAGCGGGAGGCTCGCCAATGAGCAGTTCTTC
>NA|NA|TRBV24-1|TRBJ2-1
CATSDGTREQFF
TGTGCCACCAGTGACGGAACTCGTGAGCAGTTCTTC
>NA|NA|TRBV2|TRBJ2-2
CASRGRENTGELFF
TGTGCCAGCAGAGGACGAGAGAACACCGGGGAGCTGTTTTTT
>TRBD1|few|TRBV12-3/TRBV12-4|TRBJ2-1
CASRSYRGGHNEQFF
TGTGCCAGCAGGAGTTACAGGGGCGGTCACAATGAGCAGTTCTTC
>NA|NA|TRBV20-1|TRBJ2-7
CSARSGLSYNEQYF
TGCAGTGCTAGATCGGGGCTTTCCTACAATGAGCAGTACTTC
>NA|NA|TRBV7-6|TRBJ1-2
CASSPLGGPLYGYTF
TGTGCCAGCAGCCCCCTGGGGGGGCCCCTCTATGGCTACACCTTC
>TRBD2|few|TRBV29-1|TRBJ2-3
CSVAGTSEGTDTQYF
TGCAGCGTTGCCGGGACTAGCGAAGGCACAGATACGCAGTATTTT
>NA|few|TRBV29-1|TRBJ2-3
CSVGHLSTDTQYF
TGCAGCGTTGGACACTTGAGCACAGATACGCAGTATTTT
>NA|NA|TRBV5-1|TRBJ2-1
CASTGEVKQFF
TGCGCCAGCACGGGGGAAGTCAAGCAGTTCTTC
>TRBD1|NA|TRBV25-1|TRBJ1-5
CASSGTGGDQPQHF
TGTGCCAGCAGTGGGACAGGGGGCGATCAGCCCCAGCATTTT
>NA|few|TRBV12-3/TRBV12-4|TRBJ1-4
CASSLNRRWEKLFF
TGTGCCAGCAGTTTAAACAGGCGATGGGAAAAACTGTTTTTT
>NA|NA|TRBV7-3|TRBJ2-1
CASSLTTGGTEYNEQFF
TGTGCCAGCAGCTTAACTACTGGGGGAACAGAATACAATGAGCAGTTCTTC
>NA|NA|TRBV20-1|TRBJ2-7
CSARRERYNEQYF
TGCAGTGCTAGACGGGAGAGGTACAATGAGCAGTACTTC